The 20 T cell receptor beta chains in this list originate from one sample, sequenced in a study of beta chain features in type 1 diabetes. What was sequenced were expressed TCRB transcripts, since all of the isolated RNA had been reverse transcribed. The assay was immunoSEQ multiplex PCR, and TCRdb's table has in-frame clones only and misses some. The sample includes a few hundred thousand clones, about 10% of them seen just once. The sample consisted of naive CD4+ T cells from blood. Receptors originate from a woman aged 25 to 45 in good health.

This clone appeared a few times. The chain recombines TRBV19 with TRBJ1-1; D is undetermined. CDR1 and CDR2 (germline): LNHDA, SQIVND (reference sequence). With 6 bases removed from V and 4 bases from J, the gap between germline ends came to 6 bases. The CDR3 runs to 11 residues. The CDR3 DNA follows: TGTGCCAGTAGCTACAGCACTGAAGCTTTCTTT. Translation gives CASSYSTEAFF.

The chain links TRBV28 to TRBJ2-7; TRBD2 matches at 15 bases. V dropped 6 bases and J dropped 4; count of bases not matched to a gene: 7. The CDR3 sequence is 16 residues long. Germline values: CDR1 MDHEN, CDR2 SYDVKM. The CDR3 is CASRFSGTSGRYEQYF. The CDR3 DNA reads as TGTGCCAGCAGGTTCTCCGGGACTAGCGGGAGGTACGAGCAGTACTTC.

The rearrangement uses TRBV4-3 and TRBJ2-3; 10 bases fit TRBD2. The junction had 16 bases not matched to a gene; V was cut back by 6 bases and J by 4 bases. This CDR3 is 18 amino acids long. CDR1 and CDR2 (germline): LGHNA, YSLEER. The CDR3 protein is CASSRGPLVAGGSDTQYF. For the CDR3, the DNA is TGCGCCAGCAGTCGCGGTCCTCTGGTAGCGGGAGGTTCAGATACGCAGTATTTT.

The rearrangement links TRBV7-6 to TRBJ2-7; the D gene is possibly TRBD2 (7 bases). CDR3 length: 15 residues. The V gene's germline CDR1 is SGHVS and CDR2 FNYEAQ. V lost 5 bases to trimming and J lost 0 bases, with 14 bases between them. The CDR3: CASSGGGGPSYEQYF. Here the CDR3 DNA reads TGTGCCAGCAGCGGGGGGGGCGGCCCCTCCTACGAGCAGTACTTC.

This rearrangement joins TRBV28 to TRBJ2-3; TRBD2 matches at 7 bases. Trimming took 3 bases from V and 4 from J; bases not matched to a gene: 10. The CDR3 spans 16 residues. Per the germline V gene, CDR1 is MDHEN and CDR2 is SYDVKM. The CDR3 DNA reads TGTGCCAGCAGTTTCCACCCTCCTAGCGGTGCAGATACGCAGTATTTT. It specifies CASSFHPPSGADTQYF.

This clone was detected only a few times. The genes are TRBV19 and TRBJ2-7; TRBD1 matches at 11 bases. Germline V gene data show CDR1 as LNHDA and CDR2 as SQIVND (reference sequence). The V and J ends lost 6 bases and 4 bases, in that order; junction bases with no gene match: 8. The CDR3 contains 15 residues. In DNA form, the CDR3 reads TGTGCCAGTAGAAATCCGGGACAGGGGGTTTACGAGCAGTACTTC. Protein sequence: CASRNPGQGVYEQYF. The full variable domain, in which reference TRBV19 and TRBJ2-7 provide the parts outside the CDR3, is DGGITQSPKYLFRKEGQNVTLSCEQNLNHDAMYWYRQDPGQGLRLIYYSQIVNDFQKGDIAEGYSVSREKKESFPLTVTSAQKNPTAFYLCASRNPGQGVYEQYFGPGTRLTVT.

The V and J genes are TRBV19 and TRBJ2-7; TRBD2 aligns across 12 bases. The V and J ends lost 4 bases and 2 bases, in that order; junction bases with no gene match: 3. In germline, CDR1 is LNHDA, CDR2 SQIVND (reference sequence). CDR3 length equals 15 residues. CDR3 residues: CASSNGLAGPYEQYF. DNA for the CDR3: TGTGCCAGTAGTAACGGACTAGCGGGACCCTACGAGCAGTACTTC.

The V and J genes are TRBV28 and TRBJ2-5; 8 bases map to TRBD1. The CDR3 spans 16 residues. Germline V lookup: CDR1 MDHEN, CDR2 SYDVKM. V was pared by 4 bases and J by 5 bases, with 12 bases of the junction left unmatched. In nucleotides, the CDR3 is TGTGCCAGCAGTTCCTCGACAGGGGTATTCTCGGAGACCCAGTACTTC. Amino acids: CASSSSTGVFSETQYF.

This clone was detected only a few times. The chain uses TRBV18 and TRBJ2-6; D might be TRBD2 (6 bases). The CDR3 contains 15 residues. V was shortened by 3 bases and J by 1 base, with 7 bases between the two germline ends. Germline V gives CDR1 KGHSH, CDR2 LQKENI. This CDR3 is CASSPGTSGANVLTF. CDR3 sequence (DNA): TGTGCCAGCTCACCCGGGACTTCTGGGGCCAACGTCCTGACTTTC.

The CDR3 here is CASLGTNSNQPQHF. CDR3 in DNA: TGTGCCAGCCTAGGGACTAATAGCAATCAGCCCCAGCATTTT. The J gene is TRBJ1-5, the V gene TRBV2; maybe TRBD1 (5 bases). V was clipped by 8 bases and J by 0 bases, with 11 bases between them. Germline loops: CDR1 SNHLY, CDR2 FYNNEI. The length of the CDR3 is 14 residues. Supplemented by reference TRBV2 and TRBJ1-5, the full variable domain reads EPEVTQTPSHQVTQMGQEVILRCVPISNHLYFYWYRQILGQKVEFLVSFYNNEISEKSEIFDDQFSVERPDGSNFTLKIRSTKLEDSAMYFCASLGTNSNQPQHFGDGTRLSIL.

This clone was seen more than once but under ten times. The chain has TRBV5-1 and TRBJ2-1, with 13 positions matching TRBD2. V dropped 4 bases and J dropped 5; count of bases not matched to a gene: 3. CDR1 SGHRS and CDR2 YFSETQ come from the germline V gene. The length of the CDR3 is 15 residues. CDR3 DNA sequence: TGCGCCAGCAGCATCGGGACTAGCGGGGACAATGAGCAGTTCTTC. Protein product: CASSIGTSGDNEQFF.

The chain employs TRBV9 and TRBJ2-3; TRBD1 is a possible D gene (5 bases). Trimming removed 0 bases from V and 0 bases from J, with 8 bases in between. Germline V gene data show CDR1 as SGDLS and CDR2 as YYNGEE. The CDR3 is 15 amino acids. CDR3 protein: CASSVVPGSTDTQYF. The CDR3 nucleotides read TGTGCCAGCAGCGTAGTGCCAGGGAGCACAGATACGCAGTATTTT.

The V gene is TRBV30, the J gene TRBJ2-1; TRBD1 might be the D (5 bases). The CDR3 is 14 residues long. The V and J ends lost 1 base and 15 bases respectively, with 22 bases between them. In germline, CDR1 is GTSNPN, CDR2 SVGIG (reference sequence). The CDR3 DNA is TGTGCCTGGAGTGATACTCCCGGGCCCCCTGACAGGTTCTTC. Its translation is CAWSDTPGPPDRFF.

J is TRBJ2-3 and V is TRBV7-3; unclear D gene. Between the trimmed V and J ends, which lost 6 bases and 3 bases, there was a span of 10 bases. The CDR3 contains 13 residues. Germline CDR1 and CDR2: SGHTA and FQGTGA. The CDR3 DNA reads TGTGCCAGCAGTTTGACAACAACAGATACGCAGTATTTT. Translating gives CASSLTTTDTQYF. The variable domain in full, with the rest retrieved from reference TRBV7-3 and TRBJ2-3, is GAGVSQTPSNKVTEKGKYVELRCDPISGHTALYWYRQSLGQGPEFLIYFQGTGAADDSGLPNDRFFAVRPEGSVSTLKIQRTERGDSAVYLCASSLTTTDTQYFGPGTRLTVL.

V gene TRBV30 combines with J gene TRBJ1-2; perhaps TRBD1 as D (5 bases). CDR1 is GTSNPN and CDR2 is SVGIG in the germline V gene (reference sequence). There are 13 residues in the CDR3. Trimming cost V 4 bases and J 8 bases, with 17 bases left between them. The CDR3 sequence is CAWKPGLSKGYTF. CDR3 DNA sequence: TGTGCCTGGAAGCCGGGACTGTCGAAAGGCTACACCTTC.

This clone appeared a few times. The chain has TRBV19 and TRBJ2-2, with D possibly being TRBD2 (6 bases). The V end was cut by 7 bases, the J end by 3 bases, with 12 bases between. Germline V gene sequence: CDR1 LNHDA, CDR2 SQIVND (reference sequence). The CDR3 is made up of 14 amino acids. As DNA, the CDR3 is TGTGCCAGTAAGGCGGGACCCGACACCGGGGAGCTGTTTTTT. It translates to CASKAGPDTGELFF.

The chain combines TRBV6-6 with TRBJ2-3; the D is unclear. This CDR3 contains 12 residues. CDR1 is MNHNY, CDR2 SVGAGI, per germline (reference sequence). V gave up 2 bases and J gave up 4 bases, with 4 bases separating them. The CDR3 region is CASSYQSDTQYF. The CDR3 DNA reads TGTGCCAGCAGTTACCAATCAGATACGCAGTATTTT.

This clone was seen a handful of times. The V gene is TRBV28, the J gene TRBJ1-2, with TRBD1 identical over 7 bases. V trimming: 3 bases; J trimming: 8 bases; junction bases outside the gene matches: 6. This CDR3 is built from 13 residues. The V gene's germline CDR1 is MDHEN and CDR2 SYDVKM. CDR3 nucleotide sequence: TGTGCCAGCAGTTTCACCGGGACAGTGGGCTACACCTTC. As protein: CASSFTGTVGYTF.

This clone was counted a few times. The chain employs TRBV6-6 and TRBJ2-7; 10 bases match TRBD2. V lost 6 bases to trimming and J lost 4 bases; unmatched junction nucleotides: 3. This CDR3 is built from 13 residues. Germline CDR1 reads MNHNY; CDR2 reads SVGAGI (reference sequence). In DNA, the CDR3 is TGTGCCAGCAGAGCGGGAGGGTGGTACGAGCAGTACTTC. Amino acid sequence: CASRAGGWYEQYF.

This clone has just a few counts. The CDR3 loop is CASSSGLGGWDTQYF. CDR3 sequence (DNA): TGTGCCAGCAGCAGCGGACTAGGGGGGTGGGATACGCAGTATTTT. This chain connects TRBV5-4 to TRBJ2-3; D possibly corresponds to TRBD2 (7 bases). Trimming stripped 4 bases from V and 6 bases from J, with 18 bases between. CDR1 SGHNT and CDR2 YYREEE come from the germline V gene (reference sequence). This CDR3 contains 15 residues.